This T cell receptor (beta chain) was found in a study of shared clonotypes between healthy human individuals. Study overall: CD8 memory received one plate per donor, CD8 naive two, CD4 memory three and CD4 naive three.

Roughly 33,000 T cell genomes, or approximately 200 ng DNA, went into the sorted-subset replicate PCRs. Original data processing: Filtering differed since immunoSEQ provided only junctions, with no quality scores. The data were produced by immunoSEQ multiplex PCR, yet TCRdb's version contains in-frame clones alone and is incomplete. V and J calls and clone size are copied from that table; D and trimming were computed from the DNA. The sample yields more than 2 million clones, approximately 95% seen once. Findings of the study overall: Naive subsets usually exceeded memory subsets in estimated richness.

Note on this clone: The target antigen is unknown.

The germline gives CDR1 MNHEY, CDR2 SVGAGI. The CDR3 has 14 residues. V lost 6 bases and J lost 4, with 16 bases in between. The sequencing input was naive CD4+ T cells sorted from blood. Subset in this sample: CD45RA+ positively selected. The chain couples TRBV6-5 to TRBJ2-7; D is unresolved. This TCR was recovered from a man younger than 35 in good health. The CDR3 DNA is TGTGCCAGCAGGCGTGGAGCGAGAAAATACGAGCAGTACTTC. Its translation: CASRRGARKYEQYF.